This TCR beta chain stems from a study of T-cell reconstitution after alpha-beta-depleted transplantation in children (dated by TCRdb to the mid-2010s). Concerning the study at large: Using TCR repertoire profiling, the study quantitatively followed how T-cell immune reconstitution unfolded in children after TCRalphabeta/CD19-depleted allogeneic hematopoietic cell transplantation.

Receptor libraries were prepared by PCR. The sequencer was an Illumina HiSeq 2500. TCR libraries were prepared with molecular barcoding, using unique molecular identifiers to normalize TCRbeta repertoire quantification. Clones were called with MiXCR by TCRdb after fastp trimmed the public reads at Q25, and only in-frame beta chains were retained. When rows share a CDR3 protein, they turn into one entry using the most common DNA and genes. The sample table records about 690,000 distinct CDR3 sequences; around 16% of these occur just once. The ten largest make up about 1.1% of the sample. This clonotype was counted a few times. No cognate antigen has been identified for it. No base-level quality is on record; no much larger clone is a single base apart. V is pared back by 3 bases and J by 4 bases, with 12 bases lying between the germline termini. Taken from the germline V gene, the CDR1 and CDR2 loops are KGHDR and SFDVKD. The CDR3 contains 15 residues, cysteine and phenylalanine counted. The entry retains the CDR3 DNA only, 45 bases that are in frame from base 1.

Sample: PBMCs from the stem cell graft donor, taken from the stem cell graft. The V and J genes are TRBV24-1 and TRBJ2-1; perhaps TRBD2 is the D gene, with 5 bases matching. This TCR came from a human donor who donated a stem cell graft to a child with acute myeloid leukemia. The DNA reads as follows: TGTGCCACCAGTGATCCCGGGAACCCTTACAATGAGCAGTTCTTC. It codes for CATSDPGNPYNEQFF.